This TCR beta chain was found in a study of identifying expanded T cells in peripheral blood (dated by TCRdb to between 2017 and 2020). Turning to the overall study: Technical replicates were generated by sequencing separate aliquots of the same genomic DNA pool, and four replicates were compared pairwise.

TCRbeta CDR3 regions were profiled with the immunoSEQ Assay using bias-controlled multiplex PCR amplification of genomic DNA. Under the source paper's analysis protocol: To quantify the absolute abundance of each unique TCRbeta CDR3 region, the sequences were collapsed and filtered. Differential abundance was tested with two models: a binomial (Fisher-equivalent) model and a beta-binomial model that adds time-dependent variance fitted from healthy donors. Any clone with fewer than 5 combined templates was excluded, and a clone was called differentially abundant if its Benjamini-Hochberg FDR was below 0.01. Using the form v = (b*log(k)+a)^2, the beta-binomial variance was modeled as a function of the total template count across the two samples. TCRdb's version of the immuneACCESS table is confined to in-frame rearrangements and falls short of the full clone set. An unresolved V gene accounts for under half of the shortfall where checked; the remainder is of unknown origin. The V and J calls and the clone size are those of that table, but D and trimming were determined from the DNA. The sample profile shows over 70,000 clones; more than 75% of them were found once. Of the sample, 15% to 20% falls within the top ten clones.

V loses 0 bases of germline sequence and J loses 1 base, and the interval between the two ends is 12 bases. The germline V gene provides CDR1 LGHNA and CDR2 YSLEER. From the cysteine through the phenylalanine, the CDR3 covers 16 amino acids. Only CDR3 DNA remains: 48 bases, in frame from the first base. During the collection period, no immune events, such as infections, were documented for the healthy donors. Time-dependent variance in a beta-binomial model of T-cell clone differential abundance was calibrated using healthy-donor blood repertoires as a training cohort. The training cohort was composed of approximately 10 healthy donors, 3 female and 7 male. The donors were between roughly 25 and 70 years old, with an average age of about 47 years. Whole blood, obtained from a commercial supplier, was collected from each healthy donor at three time points spaced two weeks apart. For immunosequencing, genomic DNA was extracted from whole blood that had not been sorted.

Points the paper makes about the study in general: Across all healthy-donor time intervals, the beta-binomial model significantly lowered both the number of clones called differentially abundant and the false-positive rate. It was expected by the authors that biological variance in healthy repertoires might increase further over much longer intervals, such as months to years. Variance in clone template counts between roughly 2-week samples significantly increased with total template count across all healthy donors. Between technical replicates the binomial model flagged 1 to 1.5 differentially abundant clones, whereas over roughly two weeks the binomial model flagged about 16.4 and over roughly 4 weeks approximately 18.

Points on this clone: The antigen it recognizes is unknown. No per-base quality is available; no much larger clone lies one base away.

Recombination joined TRBV4-3 with TRBJ2-5; no D gene can be assigned with confidence. What was sequenced was blood. The source of this sequence is a person between 18 and 69 years old in good health. At the DNA level, the sequence is TGCGCCAGCAGCCAAGATAGGTTTCGGCCCCAAGAGACCCAGTACTTC. This sequence encodes CASSQDRFRPQETQYF.